The subject of this entry is one T cell receptor (beta chain). What it recognizes is unknown. Data came from immunoSEQ multiplex PCR; TCRdb stores just in-frame clones and leaves some out. The sample consists of over a million clones, around 78% of them appearing once. This entry belongs to a study of shared clonotypes between healthy human individuals. Study summary: Each donor contributed plates that comprised three CD4 naive, three CD4 memory, two CD8 naive and one CD8 memory. Study-wide results and limits: Generally, naive subsets (rather than memory subsets) showed larger estimated richness. Naive CD4 clonotypes overlapped across a few donors at approximately 4.5%. Non-shared clonotypes displayed generation probabilities falling below those of clonotypes present in all four donors.

Between the trimmed V and J ends, which lost 2 bases and 4 bases, there was a span of 11 bases. The CDR3 runs to 15 residues. Germline values: CDR1 SGHTA, CDR2 FQGNSA. V usage is TRBV7-2 and J usage is TRBJ2-2; D gene uncertain. Sequenced input: memory CD4+ T cells from PBMCs. The sample's subset: CD45RA-negative fraction. The receptor was isolated from a man younger than 35 in good health. Some clones in this sample may be carry-over from other donors' samples. The DNA for the CDR3 is TGTGCCAGCAGCTTAATGCGACAAAGCACCGGGGAGCTGTTTTTT. Protein sequence: CASSLMRQSTGELFF. Supplemented by reference TRBV7-2 and TRBJ2-2, the full variable domain reads GAGVSQSPSNKVTEKGKDVELRCDPISGHTALYWYRQSLGQGLEFLIYFQGNSAPDKSGLPSDRFSAERTGGSVSTLTIQRTQQEDSAVYLCASSLMRQSTGELFFGEGSRLTVL.